These 19 T cell receptor beta chains were sequenced from one sample in a study of T cell changes during pregnancy in multiple sclerosis. Libraries were prepared by immunoSEQ multiplex PCR; TCRdb keeps only in-frame clonotypes and omits some of them. The table shows 50,000 to 60,000 clones, with 90% occurring only once. The specimen was CD4+ T cells from peripheral blood mononuclear cells, collected in the first trimester of pregnancy. The receptors were sampled from a female donor with multiple sclerosis, enrolled in a pregnancy study.

The chain links TRBV5-4 to TRBJ2-5; 8 positions agree with TRBD1. The CDR3 length is 13 residues. V shed 4 bases, J shed 4 bases, and the junction held 3 bases outside the gene matches. Germline V gives CDR1 SGHNT, CDR2 YYREEE (reference sequence). CDR3 sequence (DNA): TGTGCCAGCAGCCTTGGACAGGGAGAGACCCAGTACTTC. Translation: CASSLGQGETQYF.

V gene TRBV5-1 combines with J gene TRBJ1-2; D gene unclear. V was clipped by 2 bases and J by 1 base, with 9 bases between them. The CDR3 totals 14 residues. From germline, CDR1 is SGHRS and CDR2 YFSETQ. DNA for the CDR3: TGCGCCAGCAGCTTTGGCAAAAATAACTATGGCTACACCTTC. This sequence encodes CASSFGKNNYGYTF.

The chain has TRBV28 and TRBJ1-4, with 10 bases that match TRBD1. Germline CDR1 MDHEN, CDR2 SYDVKM. J was trimmed by 4 bases and V by 1 base; bases with no gene match: 6. CDR3 length: 17 residues. CDR3 residues: CASSLFDRGRGNEKLFF. CDR3 sequence (DNA): TGTGCCAGCAGTTTATTTGACAGGGGGCGCGGTAATGAAAAACTGTTTTTT. Supplemented by reference TRBV28 and TRBJ1-4, the full variable domain reads DVKVTQSSRYLVKRTGEKVFLECVQDMDHENMFWYRQDPGLGLRLIYFSYDVKMKEKGDIPEGYSVSREKKERFSLILESASTNQTSMYLCASSLFDRGRGNEKLFFGSGTQLSVL.

This clone was seen once. The V and J genes are TRBV7-2 and TRBJ2-7, with 16 nucleotides matching TRBD2. CDR1 is SGHTA and CDR2 is FQGNSA in the germline V gene. The junction had 7 bases not matched to a gene; V was cut back by 5 bases and J by 6 bases. The CDR3 length is 16 residues. CDR3 in DNA: TGTGCCAGCAGCCCGGGACTAGCGGGGGGGCCGGGCGAGCAGTACTTC. Protein: CASSPGLAGGPGEQYF.

This chain joins TRBV2 and TRBJ1-2; D uncertain. With 4 bases removed from V and 4 bases from J, the gap between germline ends came to 13 bases. Germline V gene data show CDR1 as SNHLY and CDR2 as FYNNEI. The CDR3 is 14 amino acids. The CDR3 region is CASSGIGGPYGYTF. The CDR3 DNA reads TGTGCCAGCAGTGGGATCGGCGGCCCCTATGGCTACACCTTC. The full variable domain, in which reference TRBV2 and TRBJ1-2 provide the parts outside the CDR3, is EPEVTQTPSHQVTQMGQEVILRCVPISNHLYFYWYRQILGQKVEFLVSFYNNEISEKSEIFDDQFSVERPDGSNFTLKIRSTKLEDSAMYFCASSGIGGPYGYTFGSGTRLTVV.

This chain uses TRBV2 with TRBJ1-5; D is unresolved. Germline CDR1 SNHLY, CDR2 FYNNEI. V was clipped by 8 bases and J by 0 bases, with 14 bases between them. The CDR3 length is 15 residues. The CDR3 region is CASSSSGDSNQPQHF. The CDR3 DNA sequence: TGTGCCAGCTCGAGCTCGGGAGATAGCAATCAGCCCCAGCATTTT.

The V gene is TRBV28, the J gene TRBJ2-3; 8 bases are shared with TRBD2. After removal of 6 bases from V and 0 bases from J, the junction contained 2 bases not matched to a gene. There are 14 residues in the CDR3. The germline V gene encodes CDR1 MDHEN and CDR2 SYDVKM. In DNA form, the CDR3 reads TGTGCCAGCAGCACTAGCGGAAGCACAGATACGCAGTATTTT. It codes for CASSTSGSTDTQYF.

The chain couples TRBV19 to TRBJ2-5, with 10 bases that match TRBD1. There are 14 residues in the CDR3. V lost 7 bases and J lost 5; bases outside the gene matches: 7. Germline V gene lookup returns CDR1 LNHDA and CDR2 SQIVND (reference sequence). This CDR3 is CASTMTGGEETQYF. The CDR3 nucleotides are TGTGCCAGTACCATGACAGGGGGCGAGGAGACCCAGTACTTC.

The chain couples TRBV4-2 to TRBJ2-3; 7 nucleotides agree with TRBD2. After removal of 4 bases from V and 4 bases from J, the junction contained 8 bases not matched to a gene. Germline CDR1 LGHNA, CDR2 YNFKEQ. The CDR3 has 15 amino acids. The CDR3 DNA follows: TGTGCCAGCAGCCGCACTAGCGAGCCCGCAGATACGCAGTATTTT. This gives the protein CASSRTSEPADTQYF.

This sequence joins TRBV4-2 and TRBJ2-1; 7 bases agree with TRBD2. V lost 3 bases and J lost 1; bases outside the gene matches: 0. The CDR3 length is 14 residues. Germline lookup yields CDR1 LGHNA and CDR2 YNFKEQ. The CDR3 bases are TGTGCCAGCAGCCAGCGGGAGTCCTACAATGAGCAGTTCTTC. Protein sequence: CASSQRESYNEQFF.

In nucleotides, the CDR3 is TGTGCCAGCAGCCCACAACTCCTGACAGGGTTTGGGCAGTTCTTC. It is translated as CASSPQLLTGFGQFF. The chain is built from TRBV4-2 and TRBJ2-1; TRBD1 matches 7 bases. CDR1 is LGHNA, CDR2 YNFKEQ, per germline. This CDR3 has 15 amino acids. With 4 bases clipped from V and 12 bases from J, the junction kept 15 bases outside the gene matches.

This chain links TRBV7-9 with TRBJ1-1; 7 bases match TRBD1. The CDR3 covers 18 residues. Per germline, CDR1 SEHNR and CDR2 FQNEAQ (reference sequence). With V trimmed by 5 bases and J by 5 bases, 20 bases remained unmatched. The CDR3 is CASSRRLPQGTRWTEAFF. CDR3 DNA: TGTGCCAGCAGCCGCCGACTACCACAGGGGACCCGTTGGACTGAAGCTTTCTTT.

The chain couples TRBV6-5 to TRBJ2-1, with 11 bases aligning to TRBD2. CDR3 length: 15 residues. Germline V CDR1 and CDR2: MNHEY, SVGAGI. V lost 6 bases, J lost 3 bases, and 4 bases stayed unmatched. DNA of the CDR3: TGTGCCAGCAGCCTTACTAGCGGGAGCTACAATGAGCAGTTCTTC. Translation gives CASSLTSGSYNEQFF.

This clone has just a few counts. The chain combines TRBV7-3 with TRBJ2-3, with 7 nucleotides matching TRBD2. Per germline, CDR1 SGHTA and CDR2 FQGTGA. Trimming cost V 4 bases and J 4 bases; bases outside gene matches: 5. CDR3 length: 14 residues. CDR3 DNA sequence: TGTGCCAGCAGCTCCGGAACTAGCGCAGATACGCAGTATTTT. Its translation: CASSSGTSADTQYF. Full variable domain (outside the CDR3, taken from reference TRBV7-3 and TRBJ2-3): GAGVSQTPSNKVTEKGKYVELRCDPISGHTALYWYRQSLGQGPEFLIYFQGTGAADDSGLPNDRFFAVRPEGSVSTLKIQRTERGDSAVYLCASSSGTSADTQYFGPGTRLTVL.

The CDR3 region has the DNA TGTGCCAGCAGCTTGGCGTATGGGGCAGTTGAAGCTTTCTTT. Its protein product is CASSLAYGAVEAFF. The chain is built from TRBV5-5 and TRBJ1-1, with a possible D match to TRBD1 (5 bases). CDR1 is SGHKS and CDR2 is YYEKEE in the germline V gene (reference sequence). This CDR3 has 14 residues. The ends were cut back, 0 bases at V and 7 bases at J, with 13 bases in the middle.

The V call is TRBV10-3, the J call TRBJ1-1; TRBD1 matches at 10 bases. V lost 6 bases, J lost 5 bases, and 6 bases stayed unmatched. Germline V lookup: CDR1 ENHRY, CDR2 SYGVKD. CDR3 length: 14 amino acids. The CDR3 sequence is CAISGTGVGTEAFF. CDR3 in DNA: TGTGCCATCAGCGGGACAGGGGTTGGTACTGAAGCTTTCTTT.

The gene calls are TRBV28 and TRBJ1-4, with D possibly TRBD1 on 5 matching bases. This CDR3 has 13 residues. The germline V gene encodes CDR1 MDHEN and CDR2 SYDVKM. V was pared by 5 bases and J by 6 bases, with 10 bases between. The chain's CDR3 is CASSPTGDEKLFF. CDR3 DNA: TGTGCCAGCAGTCCTACAGGCGATGAAAAACTGTTTTTT.

This sequence joins TRBV27 and TRBJ2-7; the match to TRBD1 covers 9 bases. The germline V gene has CDR1 MNHEY and CDR2 SMNVEV (reference sequence). The CDR3 runs to 15 residues. V was pared by 4 bases and J by 7 bases, with 11 bases of the junction left unmatched. The CDR3 is CASSSGTGTNREQYF. CDR3 DNA: TGTGCCAGCAGTTCCGGGACAGGGACTAATCGTGAGCAGTACTTC.

The chain uses TRBV9 and TRBJ2-3, with D possibly being TRBD2 (5 bases). The germline gives CDR1 SGDLS, CDR2 YYNGEE. This CDR3 is 15 amino acids long. Trimming pared 0 bases from V and 0 bases from J, leaving 8 bases between. This CDR3 reads CASSVGGSSTDTQYF. The CDR3 DNA is TGTGCCAGCAGCGTAGGTGGGAGTAGCACAGATACGCAGTATTTT.